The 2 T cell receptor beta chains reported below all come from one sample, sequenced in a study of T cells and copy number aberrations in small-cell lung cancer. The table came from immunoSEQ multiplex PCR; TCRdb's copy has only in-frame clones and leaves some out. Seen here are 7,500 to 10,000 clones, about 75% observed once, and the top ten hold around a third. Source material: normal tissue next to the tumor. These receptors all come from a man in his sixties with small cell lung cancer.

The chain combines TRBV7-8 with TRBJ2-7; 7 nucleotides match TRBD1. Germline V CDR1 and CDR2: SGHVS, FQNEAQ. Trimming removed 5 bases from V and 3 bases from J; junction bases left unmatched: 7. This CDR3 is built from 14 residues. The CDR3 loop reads CASSTKRQGYEQYF. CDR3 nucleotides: TGTGCCAGCAGCACCAAACGACAGGGCTACGAGCAGTACTTC.

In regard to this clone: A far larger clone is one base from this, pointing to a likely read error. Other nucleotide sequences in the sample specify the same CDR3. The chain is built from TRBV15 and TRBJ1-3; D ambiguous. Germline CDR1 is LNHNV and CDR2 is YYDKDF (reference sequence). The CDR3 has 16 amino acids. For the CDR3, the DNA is TGTGCCACCAGCAGAACGGTGCAAGACTCTGGAAACACTATATATTTT. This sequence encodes CATSRTVQDSGNTIYF.